Listed here are 17 T cell receptor beta chains from one sample, sequenced in a study of shared clonotypes between healthy human individuals (TCRdb year 2020). Receptor libraries were prepared by the immunoSEQ multiplex PCR assay. What TCRdb holds here is the immuneACCESS table cut down to in-frame rearrangements. Part of the clones is not present; checked against another copy, under half of the missing clones reflect an unresolved V gene, and the others are unexplained. This sample comprises roughly 2.2 million clones, 85% to 95% of them detected only once. About 0.41% of the sample goes to the ten largest clones. The sequencing sample was made of naive CD4+ T cells from PBMCs. The sample's cell subset or site label, in plain terms: CD45RA+ positively selected. Receptors were obtained from a young man in good health. Some clones in this sample may be carry-over from other donors' samples.

Written as DNA, the CDR3 is TGTGCCTGGAGTGTCTGGAGGGCGCGCTCCTACGAGCAGTACTTC. Protein: CAWSVWRARSYEQYF. The chain is built from TRBV30 and TRBJ2-5; D is possibly TRBD2 (6 bases). The end of the DNA fits TRBJ2-7 better, so the J call may be wrong. Germline V gene lookup returns CDR1 GTSNPN and CDR2 SVGIG (reference sequence). The CDR3 totals 15 residues.

The chain couples TRBV18 to TRBJ1-2; perhaps TRBD1 as D (5 bases). V dropped 3 bases and J dropped 4 bases, with 18 bases sitting between them. There are 16 residues in the CDR3. Germline CDR1 KGHSH, CDR2 LQKENI. The CDR3 sequence is CASSPRDAENAYGYTF. Written as DNA, the CDR3 is TGTGCCAGCTCACCGCGGGACGCCGAGAACGCCTATGGCTACACCTTC.

The genes are TRBV7-3 and TRBJ2-1; 8 nucleotides agree with TRBD1. V was clipped by 8 bases and J by 7 bases; unmatched bases: 13. The germline gives CDR1 SGHTA, CDR2 FQGTGA. The CDR3 is 15 residues long. Written as DNA, the CDR3 is TGTGCCAGCGGCCCCGCCGGGACAGGTGTTAATGAGCAGTTCTTC. Protein sequence: CASGPAGTGVNEQFF.

The chain links TRBV6-1 to TRBJ1-2; D is possibly TRBD1 (5 bases). V lost 8 bases to trimming and J lost 4 bases, with 17 bases between them. Germline V gene sequence: CDR1 MNHNS, CDR2 SASEGT. This CDR3 has 14 amino acids. The CDR3 DNA sequence: TGTGCCAGCCGAAAATCCGGGACGGTCTATGGCTACACCTTC. Its protein product is CASRKSGTVYGYTF.

The gene calls are TRBV28 and TRBJ1-2; perhaps TRBD1 as D (6 bases). This CDR3 is 15 amino acids long. The ends were cut back, 4 bases at V and 4 bases at J, with 16 bases in the middle. The germline V gene has CDR1 MDHEN and CDR2 SYDVKM. The CDR3 region is CASSSVQGLPYGYTF. The CDR3 DNA follows: TGTGCCAGCAGTTCCGTACAGGGACTACCCTATGGCTACACCTTC.

The rearrangement uses TRBV25-1 and TRBJ2-3; the match to TRBD2 covers 8 bases. Germline V gene lookup returns CDR1 MGHDK and CDR2 SYGVNS. Trimming cost V 0 bases and J 1 base; bases outside gene matches: 3. This CDR3 contains 16 residues. CDR3 loop: CASSEYSGARTDTQYF. The CDR3 nucleotides read TGTGCCAGCAGTGAATATAGCGGGGCACGCACAGATACGCAGTATTTT.

The chain joins TRBV19 to TRBJ2-7; D is unresolved. V was trimmed by 5 bases and J by 5 bases, leaving 13 bases between them. Germline lookup yields CDR1 LNHDA and CDR2 SQIVND (reference sequence). This CDR3 contains 13 residues. DNA for the CDR3: TGTGCCAGTAGTCCAACCGGCTGGAACGAGCAGTACTTC. Its protein product is CASSPTGWNEQYF.

CDR3 nucleotide sequence: TGTGCCAGCGGGGTGGGAGCAGATACGCAGTATTTT. Protein: CASGVGADTQYF. This chain joins TRBV5-4 and TRBJ2-3; TRBD2 is a possible D gene (5 bases). V lost 7 bases and J 4 bases, leaving 10 bases between the germline ends. The CDR3 spans 12 residues. Germline V CDR1 and CDR2: SGHNT, YYREEE (reference sequence).

The rearrangement joins TRBV27 to TRBJ2-1, with D tentatively TRBD1 or TRBD2 (5 bases each). The V end lost 4 bases, the J end lost 10 bases, and 14 bases lay between the germline ends. Germline V gives CDR1 MNHEY, CDR2 SMNVEV (reference sequence). This CDR3 is built from 13 residues. The CDR3 loop is CASSWDLTSEQFF. The CDR3, as DNA: TGTGCCAGCAGTTGGGACCTGACCTCGGAGCAGTTCTTC.

CDR3 sequence (DNA): TGTGCCAGTAGTCTCTCCGGGACGGGATATGGCTACACCTTC. Amino acids: CASSLSGTGYGYTF. The rearrangement uses TRBV19 and TRBJ1-2; tentative D call: TRBD1 (5 bases). Between the trimmed V and J ends, which lost 5 bases and 5 bases, there was a span of 15 bases. Germline-derived CDR1 and CDR2 are LNHDA and SQIVND (reference sequence). CDR3 length equals 14 residues.

The rearrangement links TRBV5-6 to TRBJ2-4; 8 bases are a match to TRBD2. V shed 4 bases, J shed 7 bases, and the junction held 7 bases outside the gene matches. This CDR3 is built from 14 residues. Germline CDR1 and CDR2: SGHDT and YYEEEE. The CDR3: CASSLGLAGNIQYF. CDR3 nucleotides: TGTGCCAGCAGCCTCGGACTAGCAGGGAACATTCAGTACTTC.

The rearrangement links TRBV5-1 to TRBJ1-4; D is unclear. Germline CDR1 reads SGHRS; CDR2 reads YFSETQ. Trimming took off 3 bases at V and 5 bases at J, with 8 bases between the two ends. This CDR3 spans 13 amino acids. CDR3 coding DNA: TGCGCCAGCAGCTCCCAGAGCAATGAAAAACTGTTTTTT. Protein: CASSSQSNEKLFF.

The V call is TRBV5-1, the J call TRBJ2-7, with TRBD2 matching 8 bases. The V segment lost 7 bases and the J segment 9 bases; nucleotides outside the gene matches: 12. This CDR3 spans 13 amino acids. Per the germline V gene, CDR1 is SGHRS and CDR2 is YFSETQ. The CDR3 loop is CASSPDGGERQYF. The DNA of the CDR3 is TGCGCCAGCTCCCCGGACGGGGGGGAGAGGCAGTACTTC.

This chain uses TRBV6-5 with TRBJ2-7; tentative D call: TRBD2 (6 bases). This CDR3 has 15 residues. CDR1 MNHEY and CDR2 SVGAGI come from the germline V gene. V was cut by 2 bases and J by 0 bases, with 11 bases left in between. The CDR3 nucleotides are TGTGCCAGCAGTTACGCCGCGGGGATCTCCTACGAGCAGTACTTC. It is translated as CASSYAAGISYEQYF.

This clone occurred once. This chain connects TRBV19 to TRBJ1-3, with D unclear. The CDR3 runs 11 residues. V was pared by 3 bases and J by 7 bases, with 4 bases between. Germline V CDR1 and CDR2: LNHDA, SQIVND (reference sequence). CDR3 loop: CASSILNTIYF. The CDR3 nucleotides read TGTGCCAGTAGTATTTTGAACACCATATATTTT.

This rearrangement joins TRBV21-1 to TRBJ1-3; no check of the table's D call, TRBD1, against the DNA was made. TRBV21-1 is reported as a pseudogene. The CDR3 has 12 residues. Written as DNA, the CDR3 is TGTGCCACCAGGGCCTCTGGAAACACCATATATTTT. This gives the protein CATRASGNTIYF.

This clone was seen only once. This sample also contains other DNA sequences that code for the same CDR3. The chain uses TRBV7-9 and TRBJ2-1; D unresolved. The CDR3 runs 12 residues. Germline V gene sequence: CDR1 SEHNR, CDR2 FQNEAQ (reference sequence). V was cut by 1 base and J by 7 bases, with 5 bases left in between. This CDR3 reads CASSLVGNEQFF. CDR3 DNA: TGTGCCAGCAGCTTAGTGGGTAATGAGCAGTTCTTC.